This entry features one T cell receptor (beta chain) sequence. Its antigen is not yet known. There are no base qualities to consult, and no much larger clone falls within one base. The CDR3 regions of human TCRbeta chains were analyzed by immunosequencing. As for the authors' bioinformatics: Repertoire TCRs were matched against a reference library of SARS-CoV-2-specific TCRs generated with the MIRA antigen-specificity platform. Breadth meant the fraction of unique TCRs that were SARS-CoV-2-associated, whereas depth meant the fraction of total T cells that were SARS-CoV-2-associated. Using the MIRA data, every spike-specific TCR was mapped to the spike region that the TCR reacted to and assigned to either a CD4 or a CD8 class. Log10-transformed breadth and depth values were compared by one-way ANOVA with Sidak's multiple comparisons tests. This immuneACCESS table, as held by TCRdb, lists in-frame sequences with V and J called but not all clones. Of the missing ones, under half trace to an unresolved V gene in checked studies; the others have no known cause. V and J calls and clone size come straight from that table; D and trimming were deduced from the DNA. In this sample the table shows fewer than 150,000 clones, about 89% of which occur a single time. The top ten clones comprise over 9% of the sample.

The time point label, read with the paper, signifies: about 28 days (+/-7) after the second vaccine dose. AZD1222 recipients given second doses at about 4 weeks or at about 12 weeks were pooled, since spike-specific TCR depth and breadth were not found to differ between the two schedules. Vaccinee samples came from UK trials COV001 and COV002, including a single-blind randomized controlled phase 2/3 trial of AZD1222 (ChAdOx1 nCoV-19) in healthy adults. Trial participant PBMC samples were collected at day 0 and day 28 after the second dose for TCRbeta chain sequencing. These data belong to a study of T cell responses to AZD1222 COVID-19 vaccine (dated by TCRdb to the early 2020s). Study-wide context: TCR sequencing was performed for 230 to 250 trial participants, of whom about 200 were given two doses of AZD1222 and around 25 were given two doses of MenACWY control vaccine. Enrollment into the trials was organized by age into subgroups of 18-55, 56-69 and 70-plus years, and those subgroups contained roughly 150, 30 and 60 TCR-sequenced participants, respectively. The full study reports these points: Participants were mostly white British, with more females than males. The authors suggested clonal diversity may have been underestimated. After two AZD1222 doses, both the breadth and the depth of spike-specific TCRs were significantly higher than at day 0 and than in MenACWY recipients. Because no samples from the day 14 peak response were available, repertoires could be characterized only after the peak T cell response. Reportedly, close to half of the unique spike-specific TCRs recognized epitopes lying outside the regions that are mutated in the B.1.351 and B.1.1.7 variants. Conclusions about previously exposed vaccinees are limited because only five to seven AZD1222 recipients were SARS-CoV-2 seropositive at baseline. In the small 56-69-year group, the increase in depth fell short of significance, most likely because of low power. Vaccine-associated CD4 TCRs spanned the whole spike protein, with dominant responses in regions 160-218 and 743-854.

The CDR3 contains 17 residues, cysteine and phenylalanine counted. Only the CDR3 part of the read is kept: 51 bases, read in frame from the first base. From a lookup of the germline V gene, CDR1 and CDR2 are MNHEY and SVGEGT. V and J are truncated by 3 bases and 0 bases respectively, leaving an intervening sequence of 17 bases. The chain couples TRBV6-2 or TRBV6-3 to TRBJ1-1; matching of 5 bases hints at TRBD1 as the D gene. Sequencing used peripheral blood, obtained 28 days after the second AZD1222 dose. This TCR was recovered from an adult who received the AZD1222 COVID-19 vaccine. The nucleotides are TGTGCCAGCAGTTATCCATCTAAGGGGAGATTGAACACTGAAGCTTTCTTT. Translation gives CASSYPSKGRLNTEAFF.